This T cell receptor (beta chain) was profiled in a study of blood T cells in healthy people across ages. Overall study findings and caveats: Expanded clonotype shifts may have been confounded, as the donors had an unknown CMV status. Across samples, TCR beta diversity tracked strongly with naive T cell percentage. Since the PBMCs were unsorted, naive and antigen-experienced cells could not be conclusively compared. The recorded TCR beta diversity per million T cells decreased in a roughly linear manner with age.

Next came a second PCR, run for about 6 to 12 cycles, which used a sample-barcoded 5' primer along with a J-beta primer mix. A single record per CDR3 protein comes from TCRdb applying MiXCR to the 5' RACE reads. Of hundreds of thousands of distinct CDR3 sequences in the sample, under 25% are singletons; the top ten hold 3% to 4.5%. Germline values: CDR1 ENHRY, CDR2 SYGVKD. With 6 bases removed from V and 6 bases from J, the gap between germline ends came to 21 bases. The CDR3 sequence is 16 residues long. As for this clonotype: Its antigen remains unknown.

This TCR was recovered from a man between 65 and 85 years old in good health. The chain recombines TRBV10-3 with TRBJ1-3; perhaps TRBD1 as D (5 bases). What was sequenced was blood. CDR3 bases: TGTGCCATCAGCCAGTACCGGGACCCTGTAGCAAACACCATATATTTT. Its protein is CAISQYRDPVANTIYF.